The clone carrying this TCR beta chain is called medium-sized based on its frequency. Its antigen is unknown. The sample comes from a study of T cell clusters in autoimmune cytopenias. General study findings and limits: Comparing secondary cytopenia with chronic lymphocytic leukemia showed no cluster-lack signature, apparently masked by lymphoma repertoire. Active autoimmune hepatitis patients had around 2.7-fold fewer exclusive TRB clusters than healthy donors. The T cell clusters came from computational analysis alone and lack functional validation.

TRB rearrangements were amplified by touch-down multiplex PCR with mixed TRB-A/B primers. TCRdb reanalyzed the multiplex PCR reads and collapses them to one entry per CDR3 protein, without DNA. The data include over 3,000 distinct CDR3 sequences; the top ten clones carry roughly a quarter. Germline values: CDR1 LNHDA, CDR2 SQIVND (reference sequence). The CDR3 covers 14 residues. TRB was amplified from 250 ng of peripheral blood genomic DNA per sample. V and J are TRBV19 and TRBJ2-3. Sequenced input: peripheral blood. This clonotype was obtained from a human donor with an autoimmune cytopenia or autoimmune hepatitis (not recorded which). CDR3 protein: CASSTPGVTDTQYF.